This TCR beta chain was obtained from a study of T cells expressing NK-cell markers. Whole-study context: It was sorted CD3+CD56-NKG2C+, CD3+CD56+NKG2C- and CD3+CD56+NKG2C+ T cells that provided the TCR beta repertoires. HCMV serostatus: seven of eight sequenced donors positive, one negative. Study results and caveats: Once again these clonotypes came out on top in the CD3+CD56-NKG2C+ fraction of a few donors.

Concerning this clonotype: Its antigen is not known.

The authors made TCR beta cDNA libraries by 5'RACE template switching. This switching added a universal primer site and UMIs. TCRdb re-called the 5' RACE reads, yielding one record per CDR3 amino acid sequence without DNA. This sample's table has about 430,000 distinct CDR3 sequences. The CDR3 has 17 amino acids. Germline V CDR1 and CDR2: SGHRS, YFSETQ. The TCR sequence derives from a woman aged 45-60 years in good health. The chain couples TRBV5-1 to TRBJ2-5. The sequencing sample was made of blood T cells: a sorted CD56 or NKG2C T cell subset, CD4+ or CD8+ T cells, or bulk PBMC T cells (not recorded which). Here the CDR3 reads CASSLGLAGAITETQYF.